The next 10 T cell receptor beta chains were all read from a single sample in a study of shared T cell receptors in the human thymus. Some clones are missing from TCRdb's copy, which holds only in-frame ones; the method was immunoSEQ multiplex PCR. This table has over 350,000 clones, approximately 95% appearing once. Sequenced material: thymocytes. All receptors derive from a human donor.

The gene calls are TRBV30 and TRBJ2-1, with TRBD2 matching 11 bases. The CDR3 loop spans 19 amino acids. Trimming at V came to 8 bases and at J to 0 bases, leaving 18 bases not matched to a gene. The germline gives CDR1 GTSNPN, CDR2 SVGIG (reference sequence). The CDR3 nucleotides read TGTGCCGGCAGGGGCTGCATAGCGGGAGGGGACAGCTCCTACAATGAGCAGTTCTTC. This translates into CAGRGCIAGGDSSYNEQFF.

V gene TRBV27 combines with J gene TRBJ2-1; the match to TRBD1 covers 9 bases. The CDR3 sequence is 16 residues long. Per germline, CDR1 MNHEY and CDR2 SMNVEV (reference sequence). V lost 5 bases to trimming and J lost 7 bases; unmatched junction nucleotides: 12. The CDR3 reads CASSPRDRVGVNEQFF. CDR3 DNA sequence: TGTGCCAGCAGTCCCCGGGACAGGGTCGGGGTGAATGAGCAGTTCTTC.

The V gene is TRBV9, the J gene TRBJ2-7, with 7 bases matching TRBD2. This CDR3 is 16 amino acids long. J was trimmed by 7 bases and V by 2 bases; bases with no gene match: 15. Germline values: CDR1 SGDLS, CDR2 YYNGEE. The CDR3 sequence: CASSVRGEGGPGEQYF. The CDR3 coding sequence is TGTGCCAGCAGCGTCCGGGGTGAGGGAGGGCCGGGGGAGCAGTACTTC.

CDR3 sequence reads: CASRAESLGDTQYF. The CDR3 region has the DNA TGCGCCAGCAGAGCTGAGAGTCTGGGGGATACGCAGTATTTT. The V and J genes are TRBV10-1 and TRBJ2-3, with D hard to call. Deletions cut 6 bases from V and 6 bases from J, with 16 bases between. Germline V gives CDR1 WNHNN, CDR2 SYGVQD (reference sequence). The CDR3 is 14 amino acids.

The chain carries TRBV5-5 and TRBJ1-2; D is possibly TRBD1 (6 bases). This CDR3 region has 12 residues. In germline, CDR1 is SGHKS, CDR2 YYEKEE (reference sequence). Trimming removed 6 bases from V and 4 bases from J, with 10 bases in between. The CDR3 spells CASTPTGYGYTF. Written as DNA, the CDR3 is TGTGCCAGCACCCCGACAGGCTATGGCTACACCTTC.

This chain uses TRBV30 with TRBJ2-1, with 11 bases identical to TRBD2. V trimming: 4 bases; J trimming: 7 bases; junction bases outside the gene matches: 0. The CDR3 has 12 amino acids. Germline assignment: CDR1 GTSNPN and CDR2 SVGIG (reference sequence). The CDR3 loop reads CAWTSGRNEQFF. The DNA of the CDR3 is TGTGCCTGGACTAGCGGGAGGAATGAGCAGTTCTTC.

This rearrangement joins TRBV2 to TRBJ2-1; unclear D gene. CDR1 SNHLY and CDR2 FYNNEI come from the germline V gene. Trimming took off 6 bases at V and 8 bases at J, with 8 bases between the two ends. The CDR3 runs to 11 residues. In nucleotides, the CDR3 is TGTGCCAGCAGGGCCGGGCATGAGCAGTTCTTC. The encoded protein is CASRAGHEQFF.

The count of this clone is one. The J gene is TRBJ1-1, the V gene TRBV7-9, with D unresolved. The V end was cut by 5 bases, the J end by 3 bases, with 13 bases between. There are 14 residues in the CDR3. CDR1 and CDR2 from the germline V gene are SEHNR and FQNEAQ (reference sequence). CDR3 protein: CASSPCWRDTEAFF. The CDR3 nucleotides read TGTGCCAGCAGCCCCTGCTGGAGGGACACTGAAGCTTTCTTT.

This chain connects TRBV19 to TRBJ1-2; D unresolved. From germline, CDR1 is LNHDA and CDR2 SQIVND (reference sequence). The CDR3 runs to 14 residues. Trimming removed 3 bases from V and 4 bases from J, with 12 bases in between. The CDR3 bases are TGTGCCAGTAGTATGCCCGGGGAGGGCTATGGCTACACCTTC. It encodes CASSMPGEGYGYTF.

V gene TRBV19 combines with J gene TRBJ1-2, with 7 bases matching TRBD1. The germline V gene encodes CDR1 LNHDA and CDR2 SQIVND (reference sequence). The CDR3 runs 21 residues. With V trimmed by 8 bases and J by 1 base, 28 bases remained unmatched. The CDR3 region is CASSYPFPGTAKYLGNYGYTF. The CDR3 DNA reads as TGTGCCAGTTCTTACCCGTTCCCCGGGACAGCGAAATATCTGGGTAACTATGGCTACACCTTC.